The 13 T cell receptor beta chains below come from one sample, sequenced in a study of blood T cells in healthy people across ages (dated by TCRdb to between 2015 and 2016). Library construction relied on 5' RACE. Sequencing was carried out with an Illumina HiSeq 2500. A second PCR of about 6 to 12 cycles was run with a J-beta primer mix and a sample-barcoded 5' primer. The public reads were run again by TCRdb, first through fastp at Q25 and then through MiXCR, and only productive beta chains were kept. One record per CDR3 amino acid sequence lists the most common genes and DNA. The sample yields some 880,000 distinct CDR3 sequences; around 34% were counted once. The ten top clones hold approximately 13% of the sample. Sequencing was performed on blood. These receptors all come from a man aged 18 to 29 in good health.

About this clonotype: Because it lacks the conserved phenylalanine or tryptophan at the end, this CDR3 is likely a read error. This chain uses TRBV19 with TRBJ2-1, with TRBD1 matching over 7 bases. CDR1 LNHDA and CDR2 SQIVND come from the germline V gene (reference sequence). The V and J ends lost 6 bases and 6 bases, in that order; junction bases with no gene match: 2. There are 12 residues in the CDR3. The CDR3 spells CASRTGANEQFL. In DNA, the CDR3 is TGTGCCAGTAGAACAGGGGCCAATGAGCAGTTCCTC.

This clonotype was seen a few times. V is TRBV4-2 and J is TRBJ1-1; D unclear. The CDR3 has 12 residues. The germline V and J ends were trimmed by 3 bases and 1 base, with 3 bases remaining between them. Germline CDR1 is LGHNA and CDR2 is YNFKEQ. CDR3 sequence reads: CASSHKNTEAFF. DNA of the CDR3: TGTGCCAGCAGCCATAAGAACACTGAAGCTTTCTTT.

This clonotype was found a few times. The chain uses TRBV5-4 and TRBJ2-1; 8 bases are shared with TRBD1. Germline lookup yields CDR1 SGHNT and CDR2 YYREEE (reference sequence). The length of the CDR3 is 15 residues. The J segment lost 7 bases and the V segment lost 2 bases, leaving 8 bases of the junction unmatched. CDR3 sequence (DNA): TGTGCCAGCAGCTTTCCCCAGGGGGCTATGAATGAGCAGTTCTTC. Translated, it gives CASSFPQGAMNEQFF.

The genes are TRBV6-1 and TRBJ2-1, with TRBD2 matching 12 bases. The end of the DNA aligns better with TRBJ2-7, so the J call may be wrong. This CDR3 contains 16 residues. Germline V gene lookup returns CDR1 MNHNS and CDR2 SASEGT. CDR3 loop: CASSEVTSGSANEQYF. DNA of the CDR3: TGTGCCAGCAGTGAAGTGACTAGCGGGAGCGCCAATGAGCAGTACTTC.

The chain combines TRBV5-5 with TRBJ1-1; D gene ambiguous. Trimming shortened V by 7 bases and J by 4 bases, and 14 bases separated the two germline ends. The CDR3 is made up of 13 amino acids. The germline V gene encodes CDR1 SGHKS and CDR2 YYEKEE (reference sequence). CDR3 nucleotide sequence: TGTGCCAGCGGAAAACCCTCCGTCACTGAAGCTTTCTTT. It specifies CASGKPSVTEAFF.

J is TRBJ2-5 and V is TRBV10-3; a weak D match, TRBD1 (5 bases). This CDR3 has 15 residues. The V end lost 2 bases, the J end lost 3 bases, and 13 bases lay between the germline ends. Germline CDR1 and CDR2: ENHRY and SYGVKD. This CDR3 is CAISEADSRKETQYF. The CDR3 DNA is TGTGCCATCAGTGAGGCCGACAGTAGGAAAGAGACCCAGTACTTC.

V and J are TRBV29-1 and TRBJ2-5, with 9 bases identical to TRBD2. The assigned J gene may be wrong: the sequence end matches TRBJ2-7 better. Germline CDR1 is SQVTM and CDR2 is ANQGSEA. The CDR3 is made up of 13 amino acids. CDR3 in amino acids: CSVEASGNYEQYF. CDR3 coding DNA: TGCAGCGTTGAAGCTAGCGGGAACTACGAGCAGTACTTC.

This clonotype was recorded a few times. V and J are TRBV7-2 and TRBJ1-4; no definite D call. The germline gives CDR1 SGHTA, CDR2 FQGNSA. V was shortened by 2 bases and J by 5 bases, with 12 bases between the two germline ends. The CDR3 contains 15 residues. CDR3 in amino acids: CASSLLLGSNEKLFF. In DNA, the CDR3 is TGTGCCAGCAGCTTACTTCTGGGGTCCAATGAAAAACTGTTTTTT.

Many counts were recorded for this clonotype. The CDR3 loop reads CASSDLDSYEQYF. The CDR3 region has the DNA TGTGCCAGCAGTGACCTAGATTCCTACGAGCAGTACTTC. The chain combines TRBV25-1 with TRBJ2-7; D remains unclear. This CDR3 spans 13 amino acids. Per the germline V gene, CDR1 is MGHDK and CDR2 is SYGVNS. The ends were cut back, 3 bases at V and 1 base at J, with 7 bases in the middle.

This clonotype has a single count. The CDR3 region has the DNA TGTGCCGCACGGGGGGGCCCAAACACTGAAGCTTTCTTT. Protein sequence: CAARGGPNTEAFF. V and J are TRBV27 and TRBJ1-1; tentatively, D is TRBD1 (6 bases). The CDR3 has 13 amino acids. Trimming left V 11 bases short and J 2 bases short, with 15 bases between. CDR1 is MNHEY, CDR2 SMNVEV, per germline (reference sequence).

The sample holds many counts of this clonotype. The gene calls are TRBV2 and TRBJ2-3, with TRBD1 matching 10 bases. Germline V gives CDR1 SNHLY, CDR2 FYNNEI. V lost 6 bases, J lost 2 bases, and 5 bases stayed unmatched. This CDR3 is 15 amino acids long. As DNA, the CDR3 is TGTGCCAGCAGAAGGACAGGGGGAAACACAGATACGCAGTATTTT. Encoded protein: CASRRTGGNTDTQYF.

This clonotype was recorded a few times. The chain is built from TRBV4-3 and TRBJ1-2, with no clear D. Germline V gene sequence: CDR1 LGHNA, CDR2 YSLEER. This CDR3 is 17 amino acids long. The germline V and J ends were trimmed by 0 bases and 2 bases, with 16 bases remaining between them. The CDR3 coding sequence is TGCGCCAGCAGCCAAGAGGGGAGTAGCGGACTAAACTATGGCTACACCTTC. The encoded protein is CASSQEGSSGLNYGYTF.

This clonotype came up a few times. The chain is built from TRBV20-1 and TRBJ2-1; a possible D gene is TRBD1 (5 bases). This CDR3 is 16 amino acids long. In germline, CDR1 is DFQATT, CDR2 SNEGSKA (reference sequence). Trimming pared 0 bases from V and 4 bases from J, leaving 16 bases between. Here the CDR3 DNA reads TGCAGTGCTAGAGATTGGGCGGCAGGGCAGTACAATGAGCAGTTCTTC. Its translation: CSARDWAAGQYNEQFF.